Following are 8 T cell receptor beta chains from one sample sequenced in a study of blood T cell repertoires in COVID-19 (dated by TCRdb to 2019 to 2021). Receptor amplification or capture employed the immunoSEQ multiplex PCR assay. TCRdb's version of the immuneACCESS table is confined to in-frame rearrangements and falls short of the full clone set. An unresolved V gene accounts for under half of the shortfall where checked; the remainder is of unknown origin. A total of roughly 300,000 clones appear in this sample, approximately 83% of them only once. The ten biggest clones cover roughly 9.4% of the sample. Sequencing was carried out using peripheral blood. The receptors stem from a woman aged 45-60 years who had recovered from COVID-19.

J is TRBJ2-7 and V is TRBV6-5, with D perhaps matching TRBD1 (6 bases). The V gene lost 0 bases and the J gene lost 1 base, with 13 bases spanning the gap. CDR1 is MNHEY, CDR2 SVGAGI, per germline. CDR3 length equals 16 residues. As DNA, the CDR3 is TGTGCCAGCAGTTACTCGGGGGCGATCGCTTCCTACGAGCAGTACTTC. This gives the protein CASSYSGAIASYEQYF.

The chain's CDR3 is CASSSSSVNYGYTF. CDR3 sequence (DNA): TGTGCCAGCAGTTCTTCCTCAGTTAACTATGGCTACACCTTC. The gene calls are TRBV28 and TRBJ1-2; D is unresolved. Trimming took off 4 bases at V and 1 base at J, with 10 bases between the two ends. Germline CDR1 is MDHEN and CDR2 is SYDVKM. This CDR3 comprises 14 residues.

Here the CDR3 DNA reads TGTGCCAGCAGCTTAGATGGGGCAGGTCGAGGCTACACCTTC. This encodes CASSLDGAGRGYTF. The genes are TRBV7-3 and TRBJ1-2, with D possibly TRBD1 on 5 matching bases. V was clipped by 2 bases and J by 8 bases, with 15 bases between them. The CDR3 is 14 residues long. The V gene's germline CDR1 is SGHTA and CDR2 FQGTGA.

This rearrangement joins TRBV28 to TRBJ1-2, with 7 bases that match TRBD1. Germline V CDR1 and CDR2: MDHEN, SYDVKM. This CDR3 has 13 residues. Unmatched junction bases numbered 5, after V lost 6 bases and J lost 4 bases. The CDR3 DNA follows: TGTGCCAGCAGCCGGGACAGCTCCTATGGCTACACCTTC. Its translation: CASSRDSSYGYTF.

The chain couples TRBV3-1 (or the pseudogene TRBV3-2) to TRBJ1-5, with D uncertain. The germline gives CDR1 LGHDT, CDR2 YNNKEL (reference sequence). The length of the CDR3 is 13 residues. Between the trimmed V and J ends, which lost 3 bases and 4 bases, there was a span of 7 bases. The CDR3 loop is CASSQRGNQPQHF. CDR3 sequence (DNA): TGTGCCAGCAGCCAGAGAGGGAATCAGCCCCAGCATTTT.

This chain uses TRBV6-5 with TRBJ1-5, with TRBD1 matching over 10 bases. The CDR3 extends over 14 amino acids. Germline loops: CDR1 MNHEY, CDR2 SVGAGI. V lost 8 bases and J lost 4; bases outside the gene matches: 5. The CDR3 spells CASGDRGTNQPQHF. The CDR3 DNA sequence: TGTGCCAGCGGGGACAGGGGAACTAATCAGCCCCAGCATTTT.

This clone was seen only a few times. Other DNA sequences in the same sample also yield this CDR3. The CDR3 DNA reads as TGTGCCAGCAGCCTAGCGGGAAGCTCCTACGAGCAGTACTTC. It is translated as CASSLAGSSYEQYF. The genes are TRBV6-5 and TRBJ2-7, with 9 bases aligning to TRBD2. CDR1 is MNHEY and CDR2 is SVGAGI in the germline V gene. This CDR3 has 14 amino acids. V shed 6 bases, J shed 0 bases, and the junction held 3 bases outside the gene matches.

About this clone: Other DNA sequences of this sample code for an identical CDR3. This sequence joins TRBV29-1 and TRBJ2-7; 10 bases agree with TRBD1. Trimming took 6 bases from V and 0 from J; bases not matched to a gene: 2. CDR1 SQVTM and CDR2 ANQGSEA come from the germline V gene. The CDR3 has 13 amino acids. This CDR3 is CSVGQGSSYEQYF. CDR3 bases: TGCAGCGTGGGACAGGGGAGCTCCTACGAGCAGTACTTC.